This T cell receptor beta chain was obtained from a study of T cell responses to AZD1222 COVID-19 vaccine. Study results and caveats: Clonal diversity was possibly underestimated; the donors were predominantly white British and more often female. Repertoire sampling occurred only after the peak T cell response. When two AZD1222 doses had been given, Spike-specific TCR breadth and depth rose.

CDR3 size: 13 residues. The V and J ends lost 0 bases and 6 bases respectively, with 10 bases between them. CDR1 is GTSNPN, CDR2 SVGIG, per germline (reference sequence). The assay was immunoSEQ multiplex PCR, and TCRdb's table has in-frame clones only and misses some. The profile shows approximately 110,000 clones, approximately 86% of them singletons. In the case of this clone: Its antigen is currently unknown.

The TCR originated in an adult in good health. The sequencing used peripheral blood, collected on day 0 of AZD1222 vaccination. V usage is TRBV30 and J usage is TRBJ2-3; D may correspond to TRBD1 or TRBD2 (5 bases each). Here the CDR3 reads CAWSVNWGDTQYF. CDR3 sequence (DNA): TGTGCCTGGAGTGTGAACTGGGGGGATACGCAGTATTTT.